This entry describes one T cell receptor (beta chain). This sample is part of a study of blood T cell repertoires in COVID-19. Trimming shortened V by 2 bases and J by 4 bases, and 12 bases separated the two germline ends. The CDR3 consists of 15 residues. Per the germline V gene, CDR1 is SGHNT and CDR2 is YYREEE (reference sequence). In the authors' workflow: By means of reference gene primer amplification, nucleated cell counts were estimated. TCRdb's table, derived via immunoSEQ multiplex PCR, lists solely in-frame clones and lacks some. V and J calls and clone size are given by that table; D and trimming were obtained from the DNA. The repertoire includes approximately 260,000 clones, about nine tenths of them detected once, and 1.9% sits in the top ten. Adults between roughly 18 and 95 years of age took part from 20 to 25 US areas.

The chain combines TRBV5-4 with TRBJ1-4; D uncertain. Sequencing was done on a sample of PBMCs or T cells enriched from blood (not recorded which). The receptor was isolated from a woman aged 55 to 70 who had recovered from COVID-19. The CDR3 DNA sequence: TGTGCCAGCAGCTTCCCCGGGGATGGTAATGAAAAACTGTTTTTT. It is translated as CASSFPGDGNEKLFF.